This TCR beta chain was profiled in a study of blood T cells in healthy people across ages. This clonotype was seen only once. The germline CDR1 and CDR2 sequences are MNHEY and SVGAGI. V shed 0 bases and J 4 bases; nucleotides not matched to a gene: 6. The CDR3 sequence is 16 residues long. The second PCR ran about 6 to 12 cycles with a sample-barcoded 5' primer and J-beta primers. TCRdb ran MiXCR on the 5' RACE reads and lists one entry per CDR3 protein. Seen here are around 690,000 distinct CDR3 sequences, roughly three fifths observed once, and the top ten hold 30% to 45%. Sample: blood. This receptor was identified in a man in his sixties in good health. The chain employs TRBV6-5 and TRBJ2-5; TRBD2 aligns across 9 bases. This CDR3 is CASSYSRLAVGETQYF. CDR3 coding DNA: TGTGCCAGCAGTTACTCGCGACTAGCGGTGGGAGAGACCCAGTACTTC.